What follows are 3 T cell receptor beta chains derived from one specimen sequenced in a study of beta chain features in type 1 diabetes. TCRB transcripts that were expressed got sequenced, as all of the isolated RNA had been reverse transcribed. The data were produced by immunoSEQ multiplex PCR, yet TCRdb's version contains in-frame clones alone and is incomplete. The sample has about 350,000 clones; around 19% are singletons. Sequencing input: naive CD4+ T cells from blood. These receptors were obtained from a young woman in good health.

The chain combines TRBV9 with TRBJ1-5; 7 positions agree with TRBD1. Trimming took 3 bases from V and 0 from J; bases not matched to a gene: 3. The CDR3 length is 15 residues. CDR1 is SGDLS, CDR2 YYNGEE, per germline. The CDR3 bases are TGTGCCAGCAGCGCGGACAGGTATAGCAATCAGCCCCAGCATTTT. Its translation: CASSADRYSNQPQHF.

There are a few counts of this clone. J is TRBJ2-7 and V is TRBV21-1; the table's D call, TRBD1, was not checked against the DNA. TRBV21-1 is a recognized pseudogene. The CDR3 is made up of 17 amino acids. The chain's CDR3 is CASSEGPGDRVGHEQYF. In DNA form, the CDR3 reads TGTGCCAGCAGCGAGGGGCCAGGGGACAGGGTCGGCCACGAGCAGTACTTC.

In this sample, this clone turned up once. The chain combines TRBV5-1 with TRBJ2-7; D is perhaps TRBD1 (6 bases). This CDR3 comprises 14 residues. V was cut by 3 bases and J by 2 bases, with 12 bases left in between. Germline values: CDR1 SGHRS, CDR2 YFSETQ. CDR3 sequence: CASSSQGLTYEQYF. The CDR3, as DNA: TGCGCCAGCAGCTCTCAGGGGCTGACCTACGAGCAGTACTTC.